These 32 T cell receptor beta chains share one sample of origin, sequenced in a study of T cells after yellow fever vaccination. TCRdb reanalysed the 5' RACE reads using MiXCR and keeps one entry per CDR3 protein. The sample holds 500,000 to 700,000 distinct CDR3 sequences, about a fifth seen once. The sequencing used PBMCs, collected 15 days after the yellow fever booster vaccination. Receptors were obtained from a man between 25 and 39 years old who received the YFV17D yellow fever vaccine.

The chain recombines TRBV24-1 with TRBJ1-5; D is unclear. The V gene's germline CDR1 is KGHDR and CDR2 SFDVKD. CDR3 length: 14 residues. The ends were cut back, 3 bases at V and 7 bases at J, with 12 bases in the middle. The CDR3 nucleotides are TGTGCCACCAGTGATGCCGGGGTCGGACAGCCCCAGCATTTT. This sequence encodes CATSDAGVGQPQHF.

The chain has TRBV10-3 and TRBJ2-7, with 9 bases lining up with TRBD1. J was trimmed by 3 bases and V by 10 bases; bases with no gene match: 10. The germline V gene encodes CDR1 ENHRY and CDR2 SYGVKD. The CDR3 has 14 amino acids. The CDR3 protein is CATILGTGIYEQYF. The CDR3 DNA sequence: TGTGCCACCATCCTCGGGACAGGGATCTACGAGCAGTACTTC.

In DNA, the CDR3 is TGTGCCAGCAGCAAAGCGCGGGACAGGGGGCCCAATGAGCAGTTCTTC. This encodes CASSKARDRGPNEQFF. This chain links TRBV21-1 with TRBJ2-1; TRBD1 is the table's D call, not checked against the DNA. TRBV21-1 is given as a pseudogene. This CDR3 is 16 amino acids long.

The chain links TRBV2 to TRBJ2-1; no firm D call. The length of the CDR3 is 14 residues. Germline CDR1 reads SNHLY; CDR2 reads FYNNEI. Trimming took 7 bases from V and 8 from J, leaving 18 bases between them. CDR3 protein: CASTPVVDVYEQFF. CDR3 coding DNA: TGTGCCAGCACCCCCGTGGTGGACGTCTATGAGCAGTTCTTC.

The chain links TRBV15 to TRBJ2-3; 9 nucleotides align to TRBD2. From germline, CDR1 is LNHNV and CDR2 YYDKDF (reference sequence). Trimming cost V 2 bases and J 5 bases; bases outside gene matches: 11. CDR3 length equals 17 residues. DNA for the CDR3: TGTGCCACCAGCAGATTCATGACTAGCGGATCGATAGATACGCAGTATTTT. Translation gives CATSRFMTSGSIDTQYF. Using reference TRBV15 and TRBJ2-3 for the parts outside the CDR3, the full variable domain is DAMVIQNPRYQVTQFGKPVTLSCSQTLNHNVMYWYQQKSSQAPKLLFHYYDKDFNNEADTPDNFQSRRPNTSFCFLDIRSPGLGDTAMYLCATSRFMTSGSIDTQYFGPGTRLTVL.

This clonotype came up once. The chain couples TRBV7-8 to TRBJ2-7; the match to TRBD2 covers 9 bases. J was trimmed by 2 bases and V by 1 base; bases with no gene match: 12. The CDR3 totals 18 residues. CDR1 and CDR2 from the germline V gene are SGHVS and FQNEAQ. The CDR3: CASSLGSSGSVGTYEQYF. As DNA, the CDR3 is TGTGCCAGCAGCTTAGGTAGTAGCGGGAGCGTAGGGACCTACGAGCAGTACTTC.

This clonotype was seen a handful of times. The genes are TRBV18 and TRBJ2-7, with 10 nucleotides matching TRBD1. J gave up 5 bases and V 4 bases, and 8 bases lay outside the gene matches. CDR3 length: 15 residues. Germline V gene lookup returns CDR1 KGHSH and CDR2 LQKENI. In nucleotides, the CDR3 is TGTGCCAGCTCACGGCGGGGACAGGGGAGCGACGAGCAGTACTTC. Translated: CASSRRGQGSDEQYF.

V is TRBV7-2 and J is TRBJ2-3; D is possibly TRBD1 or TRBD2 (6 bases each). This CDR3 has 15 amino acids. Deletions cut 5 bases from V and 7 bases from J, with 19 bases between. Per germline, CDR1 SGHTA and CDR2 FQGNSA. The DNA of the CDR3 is TGTGCCAGCAGCCGAAGGGGGGTGGGGGGAAATACGCAGTATTTT. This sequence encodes CASSRRGVGGNTQYF.

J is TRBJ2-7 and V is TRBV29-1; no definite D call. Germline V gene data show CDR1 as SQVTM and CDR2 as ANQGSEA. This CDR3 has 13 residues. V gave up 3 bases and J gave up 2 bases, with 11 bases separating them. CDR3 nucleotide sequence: TGCAGCGTTGACCCGGGCGGAACCTACGAGCAGTACTTC. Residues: CSVDPGGTYEQYF.

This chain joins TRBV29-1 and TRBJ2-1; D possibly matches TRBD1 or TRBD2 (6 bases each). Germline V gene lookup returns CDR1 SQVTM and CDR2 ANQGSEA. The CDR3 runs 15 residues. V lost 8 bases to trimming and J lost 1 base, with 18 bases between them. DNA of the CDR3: TGCAGCTCTGAGGGGGGCACCGATTCCTACAATGAGCAGTTCTTC. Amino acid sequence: CSSEGGTDSYNEQFF.

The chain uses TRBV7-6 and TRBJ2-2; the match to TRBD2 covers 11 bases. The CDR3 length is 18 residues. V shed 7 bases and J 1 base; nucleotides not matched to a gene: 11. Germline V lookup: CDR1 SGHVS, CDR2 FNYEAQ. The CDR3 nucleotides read TGTGCCAGCACCCTCTCAGGGACTAGCGGAGTGAACACCGGGGAGCTGTTTTTT. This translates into CASTLSGTSGVNTGELFF.

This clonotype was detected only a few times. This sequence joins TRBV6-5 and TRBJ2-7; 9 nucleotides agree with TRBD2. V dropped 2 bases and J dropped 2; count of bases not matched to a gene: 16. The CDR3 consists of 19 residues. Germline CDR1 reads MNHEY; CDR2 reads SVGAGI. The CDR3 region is CASSYGGRLAALGPYEQYF. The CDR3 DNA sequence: TGTGCCAGCAGTTACGGGGGCAGACTAGCGGCCCTGGGCCCCTACGAGCAGTACTTC.

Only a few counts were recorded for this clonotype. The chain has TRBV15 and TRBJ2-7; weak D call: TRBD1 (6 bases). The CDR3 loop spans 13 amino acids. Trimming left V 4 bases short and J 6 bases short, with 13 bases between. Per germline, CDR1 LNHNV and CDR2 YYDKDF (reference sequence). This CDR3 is CATSMGQVSEQYF. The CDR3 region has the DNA TGTGCCACCAGCATGGGACAAGTTTCCGAGCAGTACTTC.

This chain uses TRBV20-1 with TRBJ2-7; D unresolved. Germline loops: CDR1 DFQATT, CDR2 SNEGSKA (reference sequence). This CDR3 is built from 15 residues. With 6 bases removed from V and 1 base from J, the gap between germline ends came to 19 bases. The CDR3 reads CSAKNPQVWSYEQYF. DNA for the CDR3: TGCAGTGCGAAGAACCCCCAGGTATGGTCCTACGAGCAGTACTTC.

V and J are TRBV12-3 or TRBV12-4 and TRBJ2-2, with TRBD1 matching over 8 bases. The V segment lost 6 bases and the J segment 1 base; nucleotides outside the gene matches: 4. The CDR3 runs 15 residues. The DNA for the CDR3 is TGTGCCAGCAGCAAGACAGGGGTGAACACCGGGGAGCTGTTTTTT. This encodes CASSKTGVNTGELFF.

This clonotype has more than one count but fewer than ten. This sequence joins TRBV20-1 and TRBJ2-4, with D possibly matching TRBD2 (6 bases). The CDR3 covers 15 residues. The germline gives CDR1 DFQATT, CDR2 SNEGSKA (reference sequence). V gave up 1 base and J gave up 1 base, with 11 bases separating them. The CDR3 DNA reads TGCAGTGCTAGAGTACCGGGAGAGGCCAAAAACATTCAGTACTTC. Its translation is CSARVPGEAKNIQYF.

The CDR3 here is CASSSTAGLGEKLFF. DNA for the CDR3: TGTGCCAGCAGCTCAACGGCAGGGTTGGGTGAAAAACTGTTTTTT. The chain carries TRBV11-2 and TRBJ1-4, with D perhaps matching TRBD1 (5 bases). V lost 4 bases, J lost 7 bases, and 16 bases lay in between. Looked up from germline, CDR1 is SGHAT and CDR2 is FQNNGV. The CDR3 consists of 15 residues.

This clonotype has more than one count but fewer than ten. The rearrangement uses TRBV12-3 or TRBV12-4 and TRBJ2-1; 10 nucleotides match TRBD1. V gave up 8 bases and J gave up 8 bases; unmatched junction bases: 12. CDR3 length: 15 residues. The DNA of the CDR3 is TGTGCCAGCGGATTAGGGACAGGGGTTGGCGATGAGCAGTTCTTC. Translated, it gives CASGLGTGVGDEQFF.

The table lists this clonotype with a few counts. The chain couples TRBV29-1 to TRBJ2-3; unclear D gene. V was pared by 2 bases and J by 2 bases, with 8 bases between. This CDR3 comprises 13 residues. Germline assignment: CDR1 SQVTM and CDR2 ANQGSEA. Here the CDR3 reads CSVEKRNTDTQYF. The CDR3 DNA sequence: TGCAGCGTTGAAAAGCGCAACACAGATACGCAGTATTTT.

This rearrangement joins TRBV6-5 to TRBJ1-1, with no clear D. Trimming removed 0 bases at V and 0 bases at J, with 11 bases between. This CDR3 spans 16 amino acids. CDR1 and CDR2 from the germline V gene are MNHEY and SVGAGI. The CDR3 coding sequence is TGTGCCAGCAGTTACTCGGTCGGGAGGGTGAACACTGAAGCTTTCTTT. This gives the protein CASSYSVGRVNTEAFF.

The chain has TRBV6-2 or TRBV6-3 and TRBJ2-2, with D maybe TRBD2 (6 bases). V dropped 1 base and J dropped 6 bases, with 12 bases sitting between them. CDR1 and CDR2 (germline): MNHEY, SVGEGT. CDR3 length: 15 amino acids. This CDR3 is CASSYFRGSSGELFF. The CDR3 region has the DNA TGTGCCAGCAGTTACTTCCGGGGGTCATCCGGGGAGCTGTTTTTT.

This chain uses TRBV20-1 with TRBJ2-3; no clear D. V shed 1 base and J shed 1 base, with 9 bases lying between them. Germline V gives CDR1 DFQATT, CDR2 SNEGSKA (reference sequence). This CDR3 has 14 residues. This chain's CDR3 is CSARVGSGTDTQYF. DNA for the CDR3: TGCAGTGCTAGAGTCGGGTCGGGCACAGATACGCAGTATTTT.

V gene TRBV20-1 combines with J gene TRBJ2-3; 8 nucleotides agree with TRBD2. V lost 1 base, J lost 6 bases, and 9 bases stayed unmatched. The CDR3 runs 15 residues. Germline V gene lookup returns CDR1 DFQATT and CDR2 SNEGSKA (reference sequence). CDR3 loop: CSARAGGSGLDTQYF. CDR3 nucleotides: TGCAGTGCTAGAGCGGGAGGGTCAGGATTGGATACGCAGTATTTT.

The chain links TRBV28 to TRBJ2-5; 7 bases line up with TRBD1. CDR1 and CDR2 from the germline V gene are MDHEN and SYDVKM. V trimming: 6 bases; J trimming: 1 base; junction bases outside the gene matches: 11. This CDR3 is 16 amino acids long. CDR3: CASSELQGVAQETQYF. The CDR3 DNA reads TGTGCCAGCAGCGAACTTCAGGGGGTCGCCCAAGAGACCCAGTACTTC.

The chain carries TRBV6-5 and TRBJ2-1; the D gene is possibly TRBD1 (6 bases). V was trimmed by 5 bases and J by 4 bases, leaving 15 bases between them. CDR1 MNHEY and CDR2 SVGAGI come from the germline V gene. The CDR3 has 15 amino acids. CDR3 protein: CASSLRQAEYNEQFF. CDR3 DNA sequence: TGTGCCAGCAGTCTACGACAGGCCGAGTACAATGAGCAGTTCTTC.

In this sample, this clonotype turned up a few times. The CDR3 reads CSASGGENEQFF. CDR3 bases: TGCAGCGCCTCCGGGGGGGAGAATGAGCAGTTCTTC. The rearrangement joins TRBV29-1 to TRBJ2-1; TRBD2 matches 8 bases. CDR3 length equals 12 residues. CDR1 and CDR2 from the germline V gene are SQVTM and ANQGSEA. V was pared by 7 bases and J by 7 bases, with 6 bases of the junction left unmatched.

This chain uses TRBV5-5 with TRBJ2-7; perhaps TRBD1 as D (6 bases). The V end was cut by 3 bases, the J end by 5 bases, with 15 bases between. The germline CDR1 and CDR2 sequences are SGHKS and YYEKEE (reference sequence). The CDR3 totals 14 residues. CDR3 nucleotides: TGTGCCAGCAGCTCCCGTCCCCGGGACAACGAGCAGTACTTC. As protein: CASSSRPRDNEQYF.

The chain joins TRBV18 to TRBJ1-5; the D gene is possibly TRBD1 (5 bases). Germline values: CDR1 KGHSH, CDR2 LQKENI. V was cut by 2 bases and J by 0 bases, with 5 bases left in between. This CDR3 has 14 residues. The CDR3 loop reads CASSPGHSNQPQHF. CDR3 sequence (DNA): TGTGCCAGCTCACCAGGACATAGCAATCAGCCCCAGCATTTT.

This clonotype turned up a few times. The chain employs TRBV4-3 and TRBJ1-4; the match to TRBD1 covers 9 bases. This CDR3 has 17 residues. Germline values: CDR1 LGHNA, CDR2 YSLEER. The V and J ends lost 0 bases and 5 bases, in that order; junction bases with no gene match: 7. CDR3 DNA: TGCGCCAGCAGCCAAGAAGCCAGAGGACAGGGGAATGAAAAACTGTTTTTT. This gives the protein CASSQEARGQGNEKLFF.

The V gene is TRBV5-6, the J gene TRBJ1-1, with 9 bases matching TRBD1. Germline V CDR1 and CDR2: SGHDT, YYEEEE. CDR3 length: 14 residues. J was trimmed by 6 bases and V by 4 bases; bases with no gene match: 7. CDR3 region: CASSGPGQGSEAFF. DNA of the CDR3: TGTGCCAGCAGCGGGCCGGGACAGGGCTCTGAAGCTTTCTTT.

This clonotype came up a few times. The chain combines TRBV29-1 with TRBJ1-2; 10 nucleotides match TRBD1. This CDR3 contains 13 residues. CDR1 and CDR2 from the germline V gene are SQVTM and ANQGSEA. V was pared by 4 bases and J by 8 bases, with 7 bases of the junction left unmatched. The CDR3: CSVGDRDRGGYTF. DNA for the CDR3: TGCAGCGTTGGCGACCGGGACAGGGGCGGCTACACCTTC.

The CDR3 here is CSASGTSGREDLYEQYF. CDR3 sequence (DNA): TGCAGTGCTTCCGGGACTAGCGGGAGGGAGGATTTGTACGAGCAGTACTTC. The chain combines TRBV20-1 with TRBJ2-7; TRBD2 agrees at 16 bases. The trim removed 5 bases at V and 4 bases at J, leaving 11 bases unmatched. Germline V gene data show CDR1 as DFQATT and CDR2 as SNEGSKA (reference sequence). The CDR3 is 17 amino acids.